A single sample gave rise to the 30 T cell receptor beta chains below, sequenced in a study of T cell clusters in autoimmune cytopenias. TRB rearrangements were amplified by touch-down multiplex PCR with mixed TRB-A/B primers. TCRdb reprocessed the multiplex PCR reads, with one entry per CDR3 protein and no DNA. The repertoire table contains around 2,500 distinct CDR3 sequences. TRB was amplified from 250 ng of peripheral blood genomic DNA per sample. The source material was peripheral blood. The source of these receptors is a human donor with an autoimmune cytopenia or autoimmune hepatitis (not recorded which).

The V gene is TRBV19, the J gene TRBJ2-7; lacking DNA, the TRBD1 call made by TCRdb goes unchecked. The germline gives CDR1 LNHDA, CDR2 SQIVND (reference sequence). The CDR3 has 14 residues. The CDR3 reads CASSIESGRGEQYF.

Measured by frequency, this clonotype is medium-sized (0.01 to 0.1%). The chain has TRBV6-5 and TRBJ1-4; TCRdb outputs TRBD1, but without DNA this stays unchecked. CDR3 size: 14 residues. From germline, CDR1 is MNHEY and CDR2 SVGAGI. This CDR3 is CASRQGGGNEKLFF.

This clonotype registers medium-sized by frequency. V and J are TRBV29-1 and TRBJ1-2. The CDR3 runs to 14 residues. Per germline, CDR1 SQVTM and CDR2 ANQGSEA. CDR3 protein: CSVEERGENYGYTF.

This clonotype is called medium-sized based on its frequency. The CDR3: CATSRDSGGLTTDTQYF. The rearrangement links TRBV15 to TRBJ2-3; TCRdb outputs TRBD1, but without DNA this stays unchecked. The CDR3 runs to 17 residues. CDR1 and CDR2 (germline): LNHNV, YYDKDF (reference sequence). Drawing the rest from reference TRBV15 and TRBJ2-3, the complete variable domain is DAMVIQNPRYQVTQFGKPVTLSCSQTLNHNVMYWYQQKSSQAPKLLFHYYDKDFNNEADTPDNFQSRRPNTSFCFLDIRSPGLGDTAMYLCATSRDSGGLTTDTQYFGPGTRLTVL.

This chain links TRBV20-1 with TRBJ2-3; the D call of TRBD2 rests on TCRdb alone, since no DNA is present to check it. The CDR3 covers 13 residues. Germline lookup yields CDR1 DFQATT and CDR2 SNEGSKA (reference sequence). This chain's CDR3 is CSARTAGSDTQYF.

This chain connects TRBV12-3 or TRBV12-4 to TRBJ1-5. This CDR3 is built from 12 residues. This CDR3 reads CASSFARQPQHF.

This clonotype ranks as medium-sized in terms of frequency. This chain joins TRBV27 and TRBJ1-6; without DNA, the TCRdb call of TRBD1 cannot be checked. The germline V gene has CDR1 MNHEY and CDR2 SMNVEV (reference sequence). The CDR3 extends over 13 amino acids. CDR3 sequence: CASSLTEAPPLHF.

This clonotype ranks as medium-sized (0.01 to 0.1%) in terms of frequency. The CDR3 protein is CASSRDRGSSYEQYF. The gene calls are TRBV6-5 and TRBJ2-7; TCRdb designates TRBD1, a call that cannot be tested without DNA. Germline CDR1 is MNHEY and CDR2 is SVGAGI. This CDR3 is built from 15 residues.

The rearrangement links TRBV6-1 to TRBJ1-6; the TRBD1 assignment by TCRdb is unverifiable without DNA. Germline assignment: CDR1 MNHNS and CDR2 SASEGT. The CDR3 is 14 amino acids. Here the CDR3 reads CASNLQVENSPLHF.

CDR3 sequence reads: CASSLRGDTEAFF. The chain uses TRBV13 and TRBJ1-1; TCRdb selects TRBD1, and the lack of DNA leaves this call unchecked. The CDR3 spans 13 residues. CDR1 is PRHDT, CDR2 FYEKMQ, per germline (reference sequence).

CDR3 sequence: CAISSTGGNYGYTF. The chain has TRBV10-3 and TRBJ1-2; TCRdb gives TRBD1 as the D gene, but with no DNA this cannot be confirmed. The CDR3 runs to 14 residues. CDR1 ENHRY and CDR2 SYGVKD come from the germline V gene.

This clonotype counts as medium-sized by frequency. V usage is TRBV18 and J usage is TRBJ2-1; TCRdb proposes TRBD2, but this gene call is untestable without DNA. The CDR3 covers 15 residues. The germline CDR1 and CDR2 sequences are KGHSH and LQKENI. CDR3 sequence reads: CASSSGPSSYNEQFF.

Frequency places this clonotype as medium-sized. CDR3 region: CASSYASGVNSPLHF. The chain links TRBV6-5 to TRBJ1-6; as DNA is missing, the TRBD1 call by TCRdb cannot be tested. CDR3 length equals 15 residues. Germline-derived CDR1 and CDR2 are MNHEY and SVGAGI.

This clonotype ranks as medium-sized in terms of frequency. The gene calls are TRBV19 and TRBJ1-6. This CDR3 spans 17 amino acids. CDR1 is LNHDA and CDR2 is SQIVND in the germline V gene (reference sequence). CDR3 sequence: CASSIGMVGVGGSPLHF.

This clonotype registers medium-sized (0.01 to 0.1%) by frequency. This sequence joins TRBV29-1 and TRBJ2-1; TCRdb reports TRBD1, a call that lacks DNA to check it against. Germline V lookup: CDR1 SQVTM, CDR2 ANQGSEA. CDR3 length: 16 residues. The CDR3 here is CSVNSPRQGILDEQFF.

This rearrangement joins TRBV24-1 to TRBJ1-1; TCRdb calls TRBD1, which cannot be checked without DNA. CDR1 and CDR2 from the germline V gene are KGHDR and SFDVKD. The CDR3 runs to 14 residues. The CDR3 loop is CATRSGQGASEAFF.

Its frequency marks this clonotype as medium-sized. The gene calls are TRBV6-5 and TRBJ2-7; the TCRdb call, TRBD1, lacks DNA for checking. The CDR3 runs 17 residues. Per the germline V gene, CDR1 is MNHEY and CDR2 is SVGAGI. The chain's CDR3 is CASSSEHPGQALKEQYF.

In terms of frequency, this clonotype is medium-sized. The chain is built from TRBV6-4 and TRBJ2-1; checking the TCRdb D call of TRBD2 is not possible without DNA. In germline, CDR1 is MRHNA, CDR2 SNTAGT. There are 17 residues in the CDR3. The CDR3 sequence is CASSDSRLAGGPNEQFF.

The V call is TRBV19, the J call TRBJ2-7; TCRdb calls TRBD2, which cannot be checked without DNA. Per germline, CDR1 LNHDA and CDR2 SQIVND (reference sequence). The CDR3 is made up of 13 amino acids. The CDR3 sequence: CASSTPGRPEQYF.

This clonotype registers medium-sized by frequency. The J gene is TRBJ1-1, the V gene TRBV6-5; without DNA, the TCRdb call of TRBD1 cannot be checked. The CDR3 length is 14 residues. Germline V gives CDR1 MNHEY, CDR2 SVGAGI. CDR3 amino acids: CASSLQTDYTEAFF.

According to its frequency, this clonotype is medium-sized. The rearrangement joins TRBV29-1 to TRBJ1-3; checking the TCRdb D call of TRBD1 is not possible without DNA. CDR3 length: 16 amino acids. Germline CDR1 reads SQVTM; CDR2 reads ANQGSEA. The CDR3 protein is CSVAPGHWGSGNTIYF.

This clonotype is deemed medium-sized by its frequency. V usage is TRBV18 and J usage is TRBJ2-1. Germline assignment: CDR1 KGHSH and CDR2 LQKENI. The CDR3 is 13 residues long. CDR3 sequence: CASSPAVENEQFF.

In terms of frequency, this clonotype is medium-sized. The CDR3 loop reads CASSLFLTPSQPQHF. The chain joins TRBV27 to TRBJ1-5. CDR3 length: 15 residues. Germline V lookup: CDR1 MNHEY, CDR2 SMNVEV (reference sequence).

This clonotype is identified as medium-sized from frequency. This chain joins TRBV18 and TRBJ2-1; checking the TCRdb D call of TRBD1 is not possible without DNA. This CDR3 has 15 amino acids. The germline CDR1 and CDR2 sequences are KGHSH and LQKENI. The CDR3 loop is CASSPEQGSANEQFF.

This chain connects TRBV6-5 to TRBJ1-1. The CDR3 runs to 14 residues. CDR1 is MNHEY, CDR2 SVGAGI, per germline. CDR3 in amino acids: CASTTGLMNTEAFF.

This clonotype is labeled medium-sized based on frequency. The CDR3 is CATSRSGGRSYQPQHF. The rearrangement joins TRBV15 to TRBJ1-5; TCRdb lists TRBD1, though no DNA is available to test this call. Germline V gene sequence: CDR1 LNHNV, CDR2 YYDKDF (reference sequence). The CDR3 covers 16 residues.

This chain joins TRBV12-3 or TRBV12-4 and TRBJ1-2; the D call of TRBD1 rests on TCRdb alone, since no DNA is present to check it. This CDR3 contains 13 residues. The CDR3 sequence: CASSLQGRLGYTF.

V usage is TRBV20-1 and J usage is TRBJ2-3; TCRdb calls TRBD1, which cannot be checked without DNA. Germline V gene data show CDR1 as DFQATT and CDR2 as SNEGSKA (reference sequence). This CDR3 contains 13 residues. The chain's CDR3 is CSARDQGAGTQYF.

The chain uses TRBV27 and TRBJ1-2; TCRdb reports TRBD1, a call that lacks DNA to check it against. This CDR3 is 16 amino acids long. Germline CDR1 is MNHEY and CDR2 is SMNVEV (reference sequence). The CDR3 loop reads CATKEGGGERGYGYTF.

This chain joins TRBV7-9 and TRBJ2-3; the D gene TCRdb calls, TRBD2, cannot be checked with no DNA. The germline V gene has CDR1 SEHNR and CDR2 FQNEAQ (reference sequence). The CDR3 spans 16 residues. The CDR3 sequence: CASSLGTGGSADTQYF. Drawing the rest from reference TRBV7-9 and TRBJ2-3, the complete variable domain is DTGVSQNPRHKITKRGQNVTFRCDPISEHNRLYWYRQTLGQGPEFLTYFQNEAQLEKSRLLSDRFSAERPKGSFSTLEIQRTEQGDSAMYLCASSLGTGGSADTQYFGPGTRLTVL.